A single sample gave rise to the 29 T cell receptor beta chains below, sequenced in a study of shared clonotypes between healthy human individuals (dated by TCRdb to 2020 to 2021). CD8 naive samples consisted of CD45RO-negative cells that were positively selected for CCR7, yielding a CD45RA+CCR7+ population without TemRA cells. Receptor amplification or capture employed the immunoSEQ multiplex PCR assay. TCRdb took over this immuneACCESS table, retaining in-frame rearrangements with V and J assigned. Such tables are incomplete; in checked studies, under half of the missing clones stem from an unresolved V gene, and the remainder is unexplained. A total of roughly 2,000,000 clones appear in this sample, roughly 95% of them only once. Clones ranked in the top ten supply 1% to 1.5% of the sample. Input material: naive CD8+ T cells sorted from blood. The cell subset or site label on this specimen signifies: CD45RA+CCR7+. The origin of the receptors is a man aged 18 to 29 in good health.

V gene TRBV10-2 combines with J gene TRBJ2-7, with D unresolved. V lost 6 bases, J lost 0 bases, and 9 bases lay in between. The CDR3 loop spans 13 amino acids. Germline values: CDR1 WSHSY, CDR2 SAAADI. DNA of the CDR3: TGCGCCAGCAGCCCGACGGGCTCCTACGAGCAGTACTTC. As protein: CASSPTGSYEQYF.

The chain couples TRBV19 to TRBJ2-7, with D perhaps matching TRBD2 (6 bases). From germline, CDR1 is LNHDA and CDR2 SQIVND (reference sequence). The CDR3 runs to 14 residues. V was trimmed by 5 bases and J by 3 bases, leaving 14 bases between them. The CDR3 DNA sequence: TGTGCCAGTAGTTGGGCTTTCGGGGGCTACGAGCAGTACTTC. Translating gives CASSWAFGGYEQYF.

The chain combines TRBV30 with TRBJ1-1, with no clear D. The CDR3 sequence is 13 residues long. The germline gives CDR1 GTSNPN, CDR2 SVGIG (reference sequence). Trimming cost V 5 bases and J 5 bases, with 15 bases left between them. CDR3 in amino acids: CAWSLLEVTEAFF. The CDR3 DNA reads as TGTGCCTGGTCCTTGTTGGAGGTAACTGAAGCTTTCTTT.

This chain uses TRBV4-1 with TRBJ2-3; 8 bases match TRBD2. V was clipped by 2 bases and J by 3 bases; unmatched bases: 4. Germline assignment: CDR1 MGHRA and CDR2 YSYEKL. CDR3 length: 15 amino acids. The CDR3 DNA reads TGCGCCAGCAGCCAACAGCGGGGGATAACAGATACGCAGTATTTT. Residues: CASSQQRGITDTQYF.

The chain joins TRBV29-1 to TRBJ2-1; the D gene is possibly TRBD2 (6 bases). In germline, CDR1 is SQVTM, CDR2 ANQGSEA. The CDR3 extends over 14 amino acids. Trimming cost V 0 bases and J 9 bases, with 15 bases left between them. CDR3 protein: CSVEDGSGTAEQFF. CDR3 in DNA: TGCAGCGTTGAAGACGGATCGGGGACTGCTGAGCAGTTCTTC.

This rearrangement joins TRBV5-6 to TRBJ1-2; D is ambiguous. V gave up 0 bases and J gave up 4 bases, with 4 bases separating them. Germline lookup yields CDR1 SGHDT and CDR2 YYEEEE. There are 12 residues in the CDR3. The CDR3 DNA reads TGTGCCAGCAGCTTGGGGGCCTATGGCTACACCTTC. As protein: CASSLGAYGYTF.

V gene TRBV4-1 combines with J gene TRBJ1-2, with 9 bases fitting TRBD1. CDR1 MGHRA and CDR2 YSYEKL come from the germline V gene. CDR3 length: 16 residues. V was clipped by 1 base and J by 5 bases; unmatched bases: 8. CDR3: CASSQVTGGAGYGYTF. The DNA for the CDR3 is TGCGCCAGCAGCCAAGTTACAGGGGGCGCGGGATATGGCTACACCTTC.

Worth noting for this clone: This same CDR3 is encoded by further DNA sequences in the sample. This chain connects TRBV7-6 to TRBJ2-7; D not certain. This CDR3 is 13 amino acids long. The germline CDR1 and CDR2 sequences are SGHVS and FNYEAQ. V was clipped by 3 bases and J by 0 bases, with 6 bases between them. The CDR3 coding sequence is TGTGCCAGCAGCTTGCACAGCTCCTACGAGCAGTACTTC. Protein product: CASSLHSSYEQYF.

The chain combines TRBV5-3 with TRBJ1-3; no clear D. TRBV5-3 is recorded as an ORF, its role being uncertain. This CDR3 region has 15 residues. Trimming removed 1 base at V and 2 bases at J, with 10 bases between. Here the CDR3 reads CARSLRRVAGNTIYF. DNA of the CDR3: TGTGCCAGAAGCTTGAGGAGGGTAGCTGGAAACACCATATATTTT.

The sample holds one count of this clone. The V gene is TRBV19, the J gene TRBJ1-1; D possibly corresponds to TRBD1 (5 bases). This CDR3 is 14 amino acids long. In germline, CDR1 is LNHDA, CDR2 SQIVND (reference sequence). V was clipped by 5 bases and J by 4 bases, with 14 bases between them. The CDR3 sequence is CASSWDGGSTEAFF. CDR3 nucleotides: TGTGCCAGTAGTTGGGACGGTGGGAGCACTGAAGCTTTCTTT.

The genes are TRBV5-4 and TRBJ2-5; possibly TRBD1 or TRBD2 for D (5 bases each). CDR1 is SGHNT, CDR2 YYREEE, per germline (reference sequence). V was cut by 1 base and J by 5 bases, with 12 bases left in between. The CDR3 spans 14 residues. The CDR3 DNA reads TGTGCCAGCAGCTTGCTGGATGGGGGTGAGACCCAGTACTTC. Translated, it gives CASSLLDGGETQYF.

The CDR3 coding sequence is TGTGCCAGCAGTTTGACCAGGGGTAGTGAGACCCAGTACTTC. This translates into CASSLTRGSETQYF. The chain employs TRBV27 and TRBJ2-5; maybe TRBD1 (6 bases). The CDR3 extends over 14 amino acids. Germline V gene data show CDR1 as MNHEY and CDR2 as SMNVEV (reference sequence). V was trimmed by 3 bases and J by 5 bases, leaving 13 bases between them.

The V and J genes are TRBV4-1 and TRBJ2-7, with TRBD2 identical over 10 bases. Trimming took 0 bases from V and 0 from J; bases not matched to a gene: 5. Germline CDR1 reads MGHRA; CDR2 reads YSYEKL. The CDR3 contains 17 residues. CDR3 sequence (DNA): TGCGCCAGCAGCCAAGATATACTAGCGGGGAGCTCCTACGAGCAGTACTTC. It translates to CASSQDILAGSSYEQYF.

This chain uses TRBV7-8 with TRBJ2-7, with 9 bases identical to TRBD2. The CDR3 loop spans 14 amino acids. Germline V CDR1 and CDR2: SGHVS, FQNEAQ. J lost 2 bases, V lost 5 bases, and 4 bases had no gene match. The CDR3 sequence: CASSPGLAAYEQYF. The CDR3 region has the DNA TGTGCCAGCAGCCCGGGACTAGCTGCCTACGAGCAGTACTTC.

This clone was observed a single time. The chain joins TRBV9 to TRBJ2-2; weak D call: TRBD2 (6 bases). The CDR3 sequence is 15 residues long. V was clipped by 2 bases and J by 1 base, with 9 bases between them. Germline values: CDR1 SGDLS, CDR2 YYNGEE. CDR3 region: CASSVGTQNTGELFF. DNA for the CDR3: TGTGCCAGCAGCGTCGGGACTCAGAACACCGGGGAGCTGTTTTTT.

This chain connects TRBV19 to TRBJ1-5; 8 bases match TRBD1. Looked up from germline, CDR1 is LNHDA and CDR2 is SQIVND (reference sequence). The CDR3 totals 15 residues. V shed 5 bases, J shed 5 bases, and the junction held 8 bases outside the gene matches. The DNA for the CDR3 is TGTGCCAGTAGTTCCGAGGACAGGGCCTATCAGCCCCAGCATTTT. Its protein product is CASSSEDRAYQPQHF.

This clone was observed a single time. The chain couples TRBV7-8 to TRBJ2-1, with TRBD2 identical over 10 bases. The CDR3 extends over 18 amino acids. With 1 base clipped from V and 0 bases from J, the junction kept 6 bases outside the gene matches. Germline values: CDR1 SGHVS, CDR2 FQNEAQ. CDR3 region: CASSLGLAGLSSYNEQFF. The CDR3 coding sequence is TGTGCCAGCAGCTTAGGACTAGCGGGTTTGAGCTCCTACAATGAGCAGTTCTTC.

About this clone itself: Additional DNA sequences in this sample encode the identical CDR3. The V call is TRBV7-6, the J call TRBJ2-5; no clear D gene. Germline assignment: CDR1 SGHVS and CDR2 FNYEAQ. The CDR3 runs 13 residues. V was trimmed by 5 bases and J by 1 base, leaving 8 bases between them. The CDR3 nucleotides are TGTGCCAGCAGCCTCCGGCTCCAAGAGACCCAGTACTTC. It is translated as CASSLRLQETQYF. Based on the CDR3 plus reference TRBV7-6 and TRBJ2-5, the full variable domain is GAGVSQSPRYKVTKRGQDVALRCDPISGHVSLYWYRQALGQGPEFLTYFNYEAQQDKSGLPNDRFSAERPEGSISTLTIQRTEQRDSAMYRCASSLRLQETQYFGPGTRLLVL.

This clone was detected only once. The V gene is TRBV27, the J gene TRBJ2-7; 10 bases align to TRBD1. The germline V gene encodes CDR1 MNHEY and CDR2 SMNVEV (reference sequence). Germline trimming cut 5 bases from V and 6 bases from J; bases unmatched to any gene: 7. This CDR3 has 14 amino acids. CDR3 DNA sequence: TGTGCCAGCAGTAAAGGACAGGGGGGGCTCGAGCAGTACTTC. Translating gives CASSKGQGGLEQYF.

The V and J genes are TRBV2 and TRBJ1-3, with D unclear. This CDR3 has 14 residues. The V and J ends lost 3 bases and 3 bases respectively, with 9 bases between them. The germline V gene encodes CDR1 SNHLY and CDR2 FYNNEI. The CDR3 nucleotides are TGTGCCAGCAGTGACCTCTCTCTTGGAAACACCATATATTTT. This translates into CASSDLSLGNTIYF.

This chain links TRBV6-5 with TRBJ2-5; TRBD2 might be the D (6 bases). V was pared by 5 bases and J by 4 bases, with 14 bases between. The CDR3 consists of 14 residues. Germline CDR1 and CDR2: MNHEY and SVGAGI. The CDR3 nucleotides are TGTGCCAGCAGTGGGACGGTGGGGGGAGAGACCCAGTACTTC. Its translation is CASSGTVGGETQYF.

This chain connects TRBV19 to TRBJ1-5; D remains ambiguous. CDR1 and CDR2 from the germline V gene are LNHDA and SQIVND (reference sequence). Trimming stripped 1 base from V and 0 bases from J, with 7 bases between. This CDR3 region has 15 residues. In DNA, the CDR3 is TGTGCCAGTAGTATAGGTCCCTATAGCAATCAGCCCCAGCATTTT. It codes for CASSIGPYSNQPQHF.

The chain recombines TRBV5-6 with TRBJ2-7; 10 bases map to TRBD1. This CDR3 is built from 15 residues. Trimming took 0 bases from V and 4 from J; bases not matched to a gene: 4. The V gene's germline CDR1 is SGHDT and CDR2 YYEEEE. This CDR3 reads CASSLDGQGEYEQYF. The CDR3 region has the DNA TGTGCCAGCAGCTTGGACGGACAGGGGGAATACGAGCAGTACTTC.

The chain recombines TRBV4-3 with TRBJ2-7, with 9 nucleotides matching TRBD1. The junction had 6 bases not matched to a gene; V was cut back by 1 base and J by 2 bases. CDR1 is LGHNA, CDR2 YSLEER, per germline. The CDR3 runs to 16 residues. This CDR3 is CASSQGPGTGTYEQYF. The CDR3 region has the DNA TGCGCCAGCAGCCAAGGACCCGGGACAGGGACCTACGAGCAGTACTTC.

The J gene is TRBJ2-3, the V gene TRBV4-3; 8 positions agree with TRBD1. In germline, CDR1 is LGHNA, CDR2 YSLEER. The CDR3 totals 14 residues. V lost 2 bases, J lost 6 bases, and 4 bases stayed unmatched. This chain's CDR3 is CASSQLDREDTQYF. The CDR3, as DNA: TGCGCCAGCAGCCAACTGGACAGGGAGGATACGCAGTATTTT.

J is TRBJ2-1 and V is TRBV9; TRBD2 aligns across 7 bases. From germline, CDR1 is SGDLS and CDR2 YYNGEE. With V trimmed by 2 bases and J by 0 bases, 2 bases remained unmatched. This CDR3 region has 15 residues. CDR3 sequence: CASSVRTSSYNEQFF. The CDR3 DNA is TGTGCCAGCAGCGTGAGGACTAGCTCCTACAATGAGCAGTTCTTC.

The gene calls are TRBV25-1 and TRBJ2-2; D might be TRBD2 (6 bases). The ends were cut back, 10 bases at V and 0 bases at J, with 18 bases in the middle. This CDR3 has 16 amino acids. Germline-derived CDR1 and CDR2 are MGHDK and SYGVNS. The CDR3 DNA reads TGTGCCATTAGAGGGGCGGGAACTACGAACACCGGGGAGCTGTTTTTT. Its protein is CAIRGAGTTNTGELFF.

The J gene is TRBJ2-7, the V gene TRBV7-8, with TRBD1 as a possible D gene (6 bases). The CDR3 is 14 residues long. Germline V gene lookup returns CDR1 SGHVS and CDR2 FQNEAQ. The V end was cut by 3 bases, the J end by 3 bases, with 12 bases between. This chain's CDR3 is CASSFLRGGYEQYF. DNA for the CDR3: TGTGCCAGCAGCTTTCTTCGAGGGGGCTACGAGCAGTACTTC.

The chain employs TRBV5-6 and TRBJ2-7; the D gene is possibly TRBD1 (5 bases). The V end was cut by 4 bases, the J end by 1 base, with 9 bases between. This CDR3 region has 13 residues. Germline values: CDR1 SGHDT, CDR2 YYEEEE. The DNA for the CDR3 is TGTGCCAGCAGCCAGGACACTTCCTACGAGCAGTACTTC. It translates to CASSQDTSYEQYF.